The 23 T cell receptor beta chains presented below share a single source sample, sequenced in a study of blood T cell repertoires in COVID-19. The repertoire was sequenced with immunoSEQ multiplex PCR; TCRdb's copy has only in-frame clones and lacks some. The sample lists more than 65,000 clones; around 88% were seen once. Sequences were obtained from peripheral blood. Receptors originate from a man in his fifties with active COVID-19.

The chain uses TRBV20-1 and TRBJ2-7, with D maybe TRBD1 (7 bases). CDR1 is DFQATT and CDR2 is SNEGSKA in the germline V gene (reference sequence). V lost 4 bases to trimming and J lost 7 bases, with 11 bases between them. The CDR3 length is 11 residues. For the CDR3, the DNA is TGCAGTGCTAAGGGGGCGGGGGAGCAGTACTTC. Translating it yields CSAKGAGEQYF.

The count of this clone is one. The CDR3 nucleotides are TGTGCTAGTGGCTCGGACAGGGTGAGGGATACGCAGTATTTT. This gives the protein CASGSDRVRDTQYF. This chain joins TRBV12-5 and TRBJ2-3; 8 positions agree with TRBD1. This CDR3 contains 14 residues. Germline lookup yields CDR1 LGHNT and CDR2 FRNRAP. Trimming removed 6 bases from V and 6 bases from J; junction bases left unmatched: 8.

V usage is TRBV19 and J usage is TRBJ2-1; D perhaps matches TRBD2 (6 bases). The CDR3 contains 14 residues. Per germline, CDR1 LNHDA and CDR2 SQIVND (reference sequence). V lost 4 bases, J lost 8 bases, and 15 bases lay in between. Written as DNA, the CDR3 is TGTGCCAGTAGTACGTGGGGGAGGCAGGATGAGCAGTTCTTC. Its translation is CASSTWGRQDEQFF. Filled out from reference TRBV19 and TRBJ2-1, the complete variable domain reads DGGITQSPKYLFRKEGQNVTLSCEQNLNHDAMYWYRQDPGQGLRLIYYSQIVNDFQKGDIAEGYSVSREKKESFPLTVTSAQKNPTAFYLCASSTWGRQDEQFFGPGTRLTVL.

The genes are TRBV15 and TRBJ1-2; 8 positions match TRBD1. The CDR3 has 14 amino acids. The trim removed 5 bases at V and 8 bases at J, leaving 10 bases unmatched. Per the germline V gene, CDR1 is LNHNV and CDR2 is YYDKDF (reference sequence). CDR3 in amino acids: CATSPTGQVWGYTF. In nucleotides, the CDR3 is TGTGCCACCAGCCCGACGGGACAGGTTTGGGGCTACACCTTC. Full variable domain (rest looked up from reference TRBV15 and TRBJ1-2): DAMVIQNPRYQVTQFGKPVTLSCSQTLNHNVMYWYQQKSSQAPKLLFHYYDKDFNNEADTPDNFQSRRPNTSFCFLDIRSPGLGDTAMYLCATSPTGQVWGYTFGSGTRLTVV.

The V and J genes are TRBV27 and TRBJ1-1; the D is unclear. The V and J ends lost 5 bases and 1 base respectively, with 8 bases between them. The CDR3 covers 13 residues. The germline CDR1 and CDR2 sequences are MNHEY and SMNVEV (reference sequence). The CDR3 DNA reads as TGTGCCAGCAGTCTGAGGCAGAACACTGAAGCTTTCTTT. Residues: CASSLRQNTEAFF.

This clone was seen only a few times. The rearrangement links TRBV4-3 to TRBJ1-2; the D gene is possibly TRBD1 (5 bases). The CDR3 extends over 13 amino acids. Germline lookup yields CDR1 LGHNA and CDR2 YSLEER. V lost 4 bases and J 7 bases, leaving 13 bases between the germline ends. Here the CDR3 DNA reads TGCGCCAGCAGCCCTCGGGGGTCCTTTGGCTACACCTTC. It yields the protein CASSPRGSFGYTF.

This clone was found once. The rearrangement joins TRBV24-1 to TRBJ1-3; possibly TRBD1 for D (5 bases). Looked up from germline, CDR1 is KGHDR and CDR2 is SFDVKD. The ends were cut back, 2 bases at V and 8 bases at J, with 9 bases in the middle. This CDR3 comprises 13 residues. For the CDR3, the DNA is TGTGCCACCAGTGATTATCAGGGTGACACCATATATTTT. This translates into CATSDYQGDTIYF.

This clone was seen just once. The CDR3 loop is CASSVVGLNTDTQYF. The CDR3 DNA sequence: TGTGCCAGCAGCGTAGTGGGACTCAACACAGATACGCAGTATTTT. The chain links TRBV9 to TRBJ2-3; the D gene is possibly TRBD2 (6 bases). V was shortened by 0 bases and J by 2 bases, with 10 bases between the two germline ends. Per the germline V gene, CDR1 is SGDLS and CDR2 is YYNGEE. The CDR3 totals 15 residues.

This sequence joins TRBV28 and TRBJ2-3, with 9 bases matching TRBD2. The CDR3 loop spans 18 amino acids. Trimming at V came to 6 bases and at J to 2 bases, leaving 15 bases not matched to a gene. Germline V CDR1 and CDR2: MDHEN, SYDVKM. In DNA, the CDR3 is TGTGCCAGCAGACCCGATCTCGTAGCGGGAGCAAACACAGATACGCAGTATTTT. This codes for CASRPDLVAGANTDTQYF. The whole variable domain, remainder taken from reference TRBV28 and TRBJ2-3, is DVKVTQSSRYLVKRTGEKVFLECVQDMDHENMFWYRQDPGLGLRLIYFSYDVKMKEKGDIPEGYSVSREKKERFSLILESASTNQTSMYLCASRPDLVAGANTDTQYFGPGTRLTVL.

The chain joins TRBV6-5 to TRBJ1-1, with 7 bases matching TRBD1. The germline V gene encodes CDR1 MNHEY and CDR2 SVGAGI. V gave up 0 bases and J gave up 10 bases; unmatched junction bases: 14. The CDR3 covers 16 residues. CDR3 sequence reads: CASSYSLGTARDGAFF. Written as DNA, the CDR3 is TGTGCCAGCAGTTACTCCCTAGGGACAGCCAGAGATGGAGCTTTCTTT.

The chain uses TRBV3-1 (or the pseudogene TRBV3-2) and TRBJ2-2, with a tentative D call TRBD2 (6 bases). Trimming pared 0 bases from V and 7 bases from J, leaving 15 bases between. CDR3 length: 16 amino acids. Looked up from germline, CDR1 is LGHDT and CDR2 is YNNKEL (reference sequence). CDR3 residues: CASSQDFGAGSGELFF. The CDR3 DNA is TGTGCCAGCAGCCAAGACTTCGGGGCGGGAAGCGGGGAGCTGTTTTTT.

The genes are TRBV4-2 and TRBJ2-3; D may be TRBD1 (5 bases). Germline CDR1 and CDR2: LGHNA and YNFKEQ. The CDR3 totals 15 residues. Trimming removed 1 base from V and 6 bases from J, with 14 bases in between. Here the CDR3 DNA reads TGTGCCAGCAGCCAAGCCCCTCAGGGCCCGGATACGCAGTATTTT. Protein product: CASSQAPQGPDTQYF.

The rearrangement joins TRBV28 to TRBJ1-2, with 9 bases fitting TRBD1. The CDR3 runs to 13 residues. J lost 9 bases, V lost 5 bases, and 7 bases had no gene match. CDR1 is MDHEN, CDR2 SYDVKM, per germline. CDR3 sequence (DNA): TGTGCCAGCAGTATTGGGGACAGGGTGAGCTACACCTTC. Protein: CASSIGDRVSYTF.

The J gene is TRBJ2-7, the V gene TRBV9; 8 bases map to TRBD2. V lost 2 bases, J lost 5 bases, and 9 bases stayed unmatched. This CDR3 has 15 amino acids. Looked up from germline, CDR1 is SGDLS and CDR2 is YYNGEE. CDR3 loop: CASSVKSGRSHEQYF. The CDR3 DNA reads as TGTGCCAGCAGCGTGAAAAGCGGGAGAAGTCACGAGCAGTACTTC.

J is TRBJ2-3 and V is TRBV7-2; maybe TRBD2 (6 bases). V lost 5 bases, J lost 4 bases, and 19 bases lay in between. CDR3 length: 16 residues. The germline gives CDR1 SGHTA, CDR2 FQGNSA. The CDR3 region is CASSPRGSAGPDTQYF. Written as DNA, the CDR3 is TGTGCCAGCAGCCCCCGGGGTAGCGCGGGGCCAGATACGCAGTATTTT.

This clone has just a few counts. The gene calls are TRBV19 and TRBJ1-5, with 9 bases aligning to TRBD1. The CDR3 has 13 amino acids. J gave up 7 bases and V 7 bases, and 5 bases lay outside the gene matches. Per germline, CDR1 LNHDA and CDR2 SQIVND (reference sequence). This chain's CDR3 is CASTPDRGQPQHF. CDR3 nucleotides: TGTGCCAGTACCCCGGACAGGGGACAGCCCCAGCATTTT.

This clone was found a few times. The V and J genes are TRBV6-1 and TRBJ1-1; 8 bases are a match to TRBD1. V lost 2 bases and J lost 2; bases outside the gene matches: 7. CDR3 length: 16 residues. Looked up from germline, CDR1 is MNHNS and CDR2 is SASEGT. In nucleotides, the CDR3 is TGTGCCAGCAGTGAACAGGGGGCGGATGGAAACACTGAAGCTTTCTTT. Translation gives CASSEQGADGNTEAFF.

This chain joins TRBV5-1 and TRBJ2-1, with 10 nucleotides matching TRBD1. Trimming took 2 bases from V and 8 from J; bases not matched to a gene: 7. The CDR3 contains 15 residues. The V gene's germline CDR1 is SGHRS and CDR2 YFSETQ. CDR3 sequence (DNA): TGCGCCAGCAGCTTCGGACAGGGGGGAGGCGATGAGCAGTTCTTC. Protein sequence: CASSFGQGGGDEQFF.

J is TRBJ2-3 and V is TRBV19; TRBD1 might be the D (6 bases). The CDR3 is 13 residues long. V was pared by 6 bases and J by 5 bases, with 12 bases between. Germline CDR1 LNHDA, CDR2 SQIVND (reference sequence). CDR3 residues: CASRKGVVDTQYF. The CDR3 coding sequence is TGTGCCAGTAGGAAGGGGGTGGTAGATACGCAGTATTTT. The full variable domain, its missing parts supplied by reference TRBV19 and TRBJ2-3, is DGGITQSPKYLFRKEGQNVTLSCEQNLNHDAMYWYRQDPGQGLRLIYYSQIVNDFQKGDIAEGYSVSREKKESFPLTVTSAQKNPTAFYLCASRKGVVDTQYFGPGTRLTVL.

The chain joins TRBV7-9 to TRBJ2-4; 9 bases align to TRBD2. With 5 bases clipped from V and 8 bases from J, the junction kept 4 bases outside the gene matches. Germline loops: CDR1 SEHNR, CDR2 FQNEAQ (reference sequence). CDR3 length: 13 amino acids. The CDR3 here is CASSLGTSYIQYF. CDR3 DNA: TGTGCCAGCAGCCTAGGGACTAGCTACATTCAGTACTTC.

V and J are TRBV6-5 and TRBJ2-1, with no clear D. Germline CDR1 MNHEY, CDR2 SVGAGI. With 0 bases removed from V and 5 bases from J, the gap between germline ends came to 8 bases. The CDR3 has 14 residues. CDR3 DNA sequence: TGTGCCAGCAGTTACTCGGTAGTTCACAATGAGCAGTTCTTC. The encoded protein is CASSYSVVHNEQFF.

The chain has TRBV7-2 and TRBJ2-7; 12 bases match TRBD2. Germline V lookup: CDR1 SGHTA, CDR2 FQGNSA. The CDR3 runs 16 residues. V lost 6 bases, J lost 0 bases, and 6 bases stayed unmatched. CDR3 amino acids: CASSLTSGSHSYEQYF. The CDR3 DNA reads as TGTGCCAGCAGTTTGACTAGCGGGAGTCACTCCTACGAGCAGTACTTC.

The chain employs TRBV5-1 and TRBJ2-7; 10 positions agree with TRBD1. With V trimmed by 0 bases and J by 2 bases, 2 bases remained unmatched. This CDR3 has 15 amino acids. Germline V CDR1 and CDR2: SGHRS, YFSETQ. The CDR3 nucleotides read TGCGCCAGCAGCTTGGTGGGGACAGGGGCCTACGAGCAGTACTTC. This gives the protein CASSLVGTGAYEQYF. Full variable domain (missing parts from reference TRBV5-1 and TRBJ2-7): KAGVTQTPRYLIKTRGQQVTLSCSPISGHRSVSWYQQTPGQGLQFLFEYFSETQRNKGNFPGRFSGRQFSNSRSEMNVSTLELGDSALYLCASSLVGTGAYEQYFGPGTRLTVT.